What follows are 9 T cell receptor beta chains derived from one specimen sequenced in a study of tumor-infiltrating lymphocytes in localized non-small cell lung cancer (dated by TCRdb to the early 2020s). To prepare the library, the immunoSEQ multiplex PCR assay was applied. TCRdb carries this immuneACCESS record with in-frame sequences only. Its versions omit some clonotypes, under half of them owing to an unresolved V gene in the studies checked, with the rest unexplained. This sample holds approximately 17,000 clones; approximately 73% were observed only once. In total, the top ten clones hold around 4.7% of the sample. Sequencing was done on a sample of lung tumor tissue. The receptors here all came from a human donor with non-small cell lung cancer.

The chain combines TRBV27 with TRBJ2-7; D possibly matches TRBD1 or TRBD2 (5 bases each). V was cut by 4 bases and J by 9 bases, with 22 bases left in between. The CDR3 contains 15 residues. The germline V gene encodes CDR1 MNHEY and CDR2 SMNVEV (reference sequence). CDR3 amino acids: CASSSKPGKGWVQYF. CDR3 bases: TGTGCCAGCAGTTCTAAGCCGGGGAAGGGGTGGGTGCAGTACTTC.

This clone has just a few counts. V gene TRBV21-1 combines with J gene TRBJ2-1; the D segment call TRBD2 is taken from the table without a DNA check. TRBV21-1 is classified as a pseudogene. This CDR3 is built from 13 residues. This CDR3 reads CASSQIGINEQFF. The CDR3 DNA is TGTGCCAGCAGCCAAATCGGGATTAATGAGCAGTTCTTC.

V and J are TRBV28 and TRBJ2-1; D may correspond to TRBD1 or TRBD2 (7 bases each). The germline V and J ends were trimmed by 6 bases and 9 bases, with 15 bases remaining between them. Germline V gene sequence: CDR1 MDHEN, CDR2 SYDVKM. This CDR3 is 13 amino acids long. This CDR3 is CASRKQGRAEQFF. The CDR3 bases are TGTGCCAGCAGGAAACAGGGGAGGGCTGAGCAGTTCTTC.

This rearrangement joins TRBV10-3 to TRBJ2-1; TRBD2 aligns across 14 bases. The ends lost 6 bases at V and 7 bases at J; junction bases unmatched: 2. In germline, CDR1 is ENHRY, CDR2 SYGVKD. The CDR3 spans 14 residues. CDR3 DNA sequence: TGTGCCATCAGCGGGACTAGCGGGAGTAATGAGCAGTTCTTC. As protein: CAISGTSGSNEQFF.

The chain employs TRBV11-3 and TRBJ2-3; weak D call: TRBD2 (6 bases). Germline loops: CDR1 SGHNT, CDR2 YENEEA. V lost 2 bases and J lost 0, with 6 bases in between. The CDR3 is made up of 14 amino acids. CDR3: CASSLSGSTDTQYF. CDR3 in DNA: TGTGCCAGCAGCTTAAGCGGGAGCACAGATACGCAGTATTTT.

This chain uses TRBV30 with TRBJ2-3; 12 bases fit TRBD2. V was pared by 0 bases and J by 4 bases, with 2 bases of the junction left unmatched. Germline loops: CDR1 GTSNPN, CDR2 SVGIG (reference sequence). The CDR3 loop spans 15 amino acids. CDR3 residues: CAWSVTSGSPDTQYF. CDR3 in DNA: TGTGCCTGGAGTGTGACTAGCGGGAGCCCAGATACGCAGTATTTT.

The CDR3 sequence is CAWRLGQNTEAFF. The CDR3 DNA reads as TGTGCCTGGAGACTGGGACAGAACACTGAAGCTTTCTTT. This chain links TRBV30 with TRBJ1-1, with a possible D match to TRBD1 (6 bases). Germline CDR1 and CDR2: GTSNPN and SVGIG (reference sequence). The germline V and J ends were trimmed by 3 bases and 1 base, with 9 bases remaining between them. The CDR3 is made up of 13 amino acids.

The chain carries TRBV29-1 and TRBJ2-2; 10 nucleotides agree with TRBD1. The germline CDR1 and CDR2 sequences are SQVTM and ANQGSEA. Trimming took 6 bases from V and 11 from J; bases not matched to a gene: 9. The CDR3 is 13 amino acids. The CDR3 spells CSVRTGGERELFF. CDR3 coding DNA: TGCAGCGTGAGGACAGGGGGTGAGCGCGAGCTGTTTTTT.

The V call is TRBV7-9, the J call TRBJ1-1; no reliable D call. V shed 6 bases and J shed 11 bases, with 13 bases lying between them. Per germline, CDR1 SEHNR and CDR2 FQNEAQ (reference sequence). The CDR3 has 11 residues. The CDR3 DNA follows: TGTGCCAGCAGTCGAGTTGACCAGGCTTTCTTT. It codes for CASSRVDQAFF.